This T cell receptor beta chain was profiled in a study of blood T cell repertoires in COVID-19. Looking at the study overall: The United States, Italy and Spain provided the acute and convalescent COVID-19 samples. T cells, B-cell-depleted T cells, or PBMCs provided the cDNA or gDNA that served as material.

How the authors handled the data: The assay estimated nucleated cells by amplifying reference gene primers. Method: immunoSEQ multiplex PCR; TCRdb's copy keeps in-frame clones and lacks some. Clone size and the V and J calls come from that table; the DNA yielded D and trimming. Of 140,000 to 150,000 clones listed, 88% are singletons. Germline trimming cut 5 bases from V and 2 bases from J; bases unmatched to any gene: 9. Germline V gene sequence: CDR1 LNHDA, CDR2 SQIVND (reference sequence). The CDR3 has 16 residues. This TCR was sampled from a human donor in a cohort sampled during active COVID-19. The sequenced material came from peripheral blood. This chain connects TRBV19 to TRBJ1-2; 9 bases map to TRBD1. The chain's CDR3 is CASSPRRDRVNYGYTF. The CDR3 DNA reads as TGTGCCAGTAGTCCGCGCCGGGACAGGGTAAACTATGGCTACACCTTC.